The rows below give T cell receptor beta chains drawn from one sample of a study of T cell responses to AZD1222 COVID-19 vaccine. Assay: immunoSEQ multiplex PCR; the TCRdb copy retains only in-frame clones and omits some. The sample includes more than 85,000 clones, around nine tenths seen only once; the top ten take approximately 3.3%. Sequencing used peripheral blood, obtained on day 0 of AZD1222 vaccination. Every receptor here comes from an adult in good health. Both conserved end residues are part of each CDR3. D genes are given only for firm matches. The size of a clone is reported for some rows only, either as once, few or many, or as a class for expanded clones.

j_call d_call clone_size v_call cdr3_nt cdr3_aa
TRBJ1-2 . . TRBV2 TGTGCCAGCAGCGTCCTCAGCGGCTATGGCTACACCTTC CASSVLSGYGYTF
TRBJ1-5 . . TRBV7-2 TGTGCCAGCAGCCAACTCCAAAGTCAGCCCCAGCATTTT CASSQLQSQPQHF
TRBJ2-1 . . TRBV7-9 TGTGCCAGCAGCCACACTGACATGGGGGACAATGAGCAGTTCTTC CASSHTDMGDNEQFF
TRBJ1-1 . . TRBV18 TGTGCCAGCTCACCAAACGCCATACGGGAAGACACTGAAGCTTTCTTT CASSPNAIREDTEAFF
TRBJ2-3 . once TRBV6-2/TRBV6-3 TGTGCCAGCAGTTTGTACACAGATACGCAGTATTTT CASSLYTDTQYF
TRBJ2-3 TRBD1 once TRBV7-2 TGTGCCAGCAGCTTAACCCGCGGGACAGGCGGGGCAGATACGCAGTATTTT CASSLTRGTGGADTQYF
TRBJ2-2 . . TRBV7-8 TGTGCCAGCAGCCCCCCCTTGCCGGGGGCGCTACGAACCAGAACCGGGGAGCTGTTTTTT CASSPPLPGALRTRTGELFF
TRBJ2-1 TRBD2 . TRBV30 TGTGCCTGGAGTCTGAATAGCGGGGGGCGCTTGATCTTC CAWSLNSGGRLIF
TRBJ2-3 TRBD2 . TRBV5-1 TGCGCCAGCAGCTACACACCGGGACTAGCGTCGGCAGATACGCAGTATTTT CASSYTPGLASADTQYF
TRBJ1-1 . . TRBV7-2 TGTGCCAGCAGCTTAGGACGGCAGGGCCCGAACACTGAAGCTTTCTTT CASSLGRQGPNTEAFF
TRBJ1-5 . . TRBV2 TGTGCCAGCAGCGTTGATGGCCTACCGGGGCCCCAGCATTTT CASSVDGLPGPQHF
TRBJ2-2 . . TRBV4-1 TGCGCCAGCAGCCTTCGGCACTTGACCACCGGGGAGCTGTTTTTT CASSLRHLTTGELFF
TRBJ2-2 TRBD1 once TRBV7-3 TGTGCCAGCAGCCCGGACAGGGGGGGCACCGGGGAGCTGTTTTTT CASSPDRGGTGELFF
TRBJ2-1 TRBD1 . TRBV6-6 TGTGCCAGCAGTTACTCTGGGACAGGGGTCAATGAGCAGTTCTTC CASSYSGTGVNEQFF
TRBJ2-6 TRBD1 once TRBV7-3 TGTGCCAGCAGCTTAGGCGGGACAGGGGGCTCTGGGGCCAACGTCCTGACTTTC CASSLGGTGGSGANVLTF
TRBJ2-1 . . TRBV10-3 TGTGCCATCAGTCCTAGACAGTTTTACAATGAGCAGTTCTTC CAISPRQFYNEQFF
TRBJ2-3 TRBD2 . TRBV27 TGTGCCAGCAGTACCGGGACTAGCGGGGGGTGGTATACGCAGTATTTT CASSTGTSGGWYTQYF
TRBJ1-2 . . TRBV11-2 TGTGCCAGCAGCTTAATCGGGGGAGGGGGAGAGGGCTACACCTTC CASSLIGGGGEGYTF
TRBJ1-2 . . TRBV4-3 TGCGCCAGCAGCCCATCCCCCGGAAGGAATCTTGACGGCTACACCTTC CASSPSPGRNLDGYTF
TRBJ1-3 . . TRBV7-9 TGTGCCACCAGCGGAGACAGGAACTTCTCTGGAAACACCATATATTTT CATSGDRNFSGNTIYF
TRBJ1-5 . . TRBV19 TGTGCCAGTAGTATTCATGGGGCAACCAATCAGCCCCAGCATTTT CASSIHGATNQPQHF
TRBJ1-2 . . TRBV6-1 TGTGCCAGCAGTGAAGTCTTCGGAGTCGGCTATGGCTACACCTTC CASSEVFGVGYGYTF
TRBJ2-2 . once TRBV29-1 TGCAGCGTTGGAAGAGGGTTCACCGGGGAGCTGTTTTTT CSVGRGFTGELFF
TRBJ2-2 . . TRBV5-1 TGCGCCAGCAGCATCGGACGGACGAACACCGGGGAGCTGTTTTTT CASSIGRTNTGELFF
TRBJ1-1 TRBD1 . TRBV7-9 TGTGCCAGCACCCGCGGGACAGGGTGGACTGAAGCTTTCTTT CASTRGTGWTEAFF
TRBJ1-2 TRBD1 . TRBV28 TGTGCCAGCAGCCCAGGGGGCCTGGACTATGGCTACACCTTC CASSPGGLDYGYTF
TRBJ2-4 . . TRBV7-2 TGTGCCAGCAGCTTAGGGCCCGTCGGAACCAAAAACATTCAGTACTTC CASSLGPVGTKNIQYF
TRBJ2-7 . once TRBV27 TGTGCCAGCAGTTTCAGGTGGCCAGGACCCGTCCGTTTCTACGAGCAGTACTTC CASSFRWPGPVRFYEQYF
TRBJ1-5 . . TRBV6-5 TGTGCCAGCAAGCCCCCCCCGGTTCGCAATCAGCCCCAGCATTTT CASKPPPVRNQPQHF
TRBJ2-3 TRBD2 . TRBV6-2/TRBV6-3 TGTGCCAGCAGCTTTAGCGGGGGGGCGTTTAATACGCAGTATTTT CASSFSGGAFNTQYF
TRBJ2-7 . . TRBV10-3 TGTGCCATCAGGGCGATGGGGGCCGTTACCTACGAGCAGTACTTC CAIRAMGAVTYEQYF
TRBJ1-3 . . TRBV28 TGTGCCAGCTTTTCCTCTGGAAACACCATATATTTT CASFSSGNTIYF
TRBJ1-1 . . TRBV3-1/TRBV3-2 TGTGCCAGCAGCCAAGGGTGGCAGTTGAACACTGAAGCTTTCTTT CASSQGWQLNTEAFF
TRBJ1-5 . . TRBV6-2/TRBV6-3 TGTGCCAGCAGTTACGGGCAGTACTCGGGCCAGCCCCAGCATTTT CASSYGQYSGQPQHF
TRBJ1-1 . . TRBV20-1 TGCAGTGCTATTGACCCCCGGGGAATGGCTGAAGCTTTCTTT CSAIDPRGMAEAFF
TRBJ1-1 . . TRBV18 TGTGCCAGCTCACTACCTATGAACACTGAAGCTTTCTTT CASSLPMNTEAFF
TRBJ1-1 . . TRBV7-2 TGTGCCAGCACCCCGACGTGGGATGAAGCTTTCTTT CASTPTWDEAFF
TRBJ2-1 TRBD1 . TRBV11-2 TGTGCCAGCAGCTTAGATCGACGGTGGGACAGGGGAAACAATGAGCAGTTCTTC CASSLDRRWDRGNNEQFF
TRBJ1-5 . . TRBV3-1/TRBV3-2 TGTGCCAGCAGCCGTCGGGGGGCAAATCAGCCCCAGCATTTT CASSRRGANQPQHF
TRBJ2-7 . . TRBV21-1 TGTGCCAGCAGCAATCGACTAAGGGGGCCTACGCCCAGCGAGCAGTACTTC CASSNRLRGPTPSEQYF
TRBJ2-7 . . TRBV9 TGTGCCAGCAGCGTAGGAGGGGCAGGGCGGACCTACGAGCAGTACTTC CASSVGGAGRTYEQYF
TRBJ1-2 TRBD1 . TRBV10-3 TGTGCCATCAGTGAATCTTTCGGGACAGGGCTCTATGGCTACACCTTC CAISESFGTGLYGYTF
TRBJ2-3 . . TRBV7-2 TGTGCCAGCAGCTTGCGGGACAGACGAAGCACAGATACGCAGTATTTT CASSLRDRRSTDTQYF
TRBJ2-7 TRBD2 . TRBV4-3 TGCGCCAGCAGCCAAGAGCGGGGGGCCTCCTACGAGCAGTACTTC CASSQERGASYEQYF
TRBJ1-4 . . TRBV30 TGTGCCTGGAACAGGGACGGTGAAAAACTGTTTTTT CAWNRDGEKLFF
TRBJ2-7 TRBD2 . TRBV7-3 TGTGCCAGCAGCCTCCGAGCGGGGAGGGGCTACGAGCAGTACTTC CASSLRAGRGYEQYF
TRBJ2-5 . . TRBV5-6 TGTGCCAGCAGCGATGTAGGTATACGAGAGACCCAGTACTTC CASSDVGIRETQYF
TRBJ2-3 TRBD2 . TRBV9 TGTGCCAGCAGCCCCTTCCCCGGTAGCGGGGGGGCCACAGATACGCAGTATTTT CASSPFPGSGGATDTQYF
TRBJ1-1 . . TRBV7-2 TGTGCCAGCAGCTTCACAGCCATGAACACTGAAGCTTTCTTT CASSFTAMNTEAFF
TRBJ2-5 TRBD1 . TRBV5-4 TGTGCCAGCAGGTCGCAGGGGGTCGGGGAGACCCAGTACTTC CASRSQGVGETQYF
TRBJ1-2 . once TRBV5-5 TGTGCCAGCTCCACCCTGGTACAGGGAGCCTATGGCTACACCTTC CASSTLVQGAYGYTF
TRBJ1-3 . . TRBV10-3 TGTGCCATCAGTGAGGACAGCCCTGGAAACACCATATATTTT CAISEDSPGNTIYF
TRBJ1-2 . . TRBV19 TGTGCCAGTAGTATGCAAAGGGATAACTATGGCTACACCTTC CASSMQRDNYGYTF
TRBJ2-3 . . TRBV5-1 TGCGCCAGCTCTAGCACAGATACGCAGTATTTT CASSSTDTQYF
TRBJ1-5 . once TRBV10-3 TGTGCCATCAGTGAGACTCAGCAGCCCCAGCATTTT CAISETQQPQHF